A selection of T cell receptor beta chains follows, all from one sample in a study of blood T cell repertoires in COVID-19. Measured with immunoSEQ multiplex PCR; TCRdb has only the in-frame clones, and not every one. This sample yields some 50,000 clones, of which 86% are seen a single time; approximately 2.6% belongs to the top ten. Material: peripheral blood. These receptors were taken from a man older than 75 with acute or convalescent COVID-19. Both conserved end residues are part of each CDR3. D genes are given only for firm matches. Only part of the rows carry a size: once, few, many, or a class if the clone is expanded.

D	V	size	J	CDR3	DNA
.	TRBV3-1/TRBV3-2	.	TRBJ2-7	CASSQSNPGLQSYEQYF	TGTGCCAGCAGCCAATCGAATCCGGGACTCCAATCCTACGAGCAGTACTTC
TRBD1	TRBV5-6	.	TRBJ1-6	CASSSGTGYSPLHF	TGTGCCAGCAGCTCCGGGACAGGTTATTCACCCCTCCACTTT
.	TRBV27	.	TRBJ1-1	CASSLSGGNTEAFF	TGTGCCAGCAGTTTATCCGGGGGGAACACTGAAGCTTTCTTT
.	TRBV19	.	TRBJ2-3	CASSPSGTDTQYF	TGTGCCAGTAGTCCGTCCGGCACAGATACGCAGTATTTT
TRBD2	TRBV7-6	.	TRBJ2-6	CASSPRLAGVPGANVLTF	TGTGCCAGCAGCCCCCGACTAGCGGGGGTCCCGGGGGCCAACGTCCTGACTTTC
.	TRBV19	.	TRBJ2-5	CASSIDLSEETQYF	TGTGCCAGTAGTATAGATCTATCCGAGGAGACCCAGTACTTC
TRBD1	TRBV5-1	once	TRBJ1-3	CASSWGQAGTLGNTIYF	TGCGCCAGCAGCTGGGGACAGGCGGGAACTCTAGGAAACACCATATATTTT
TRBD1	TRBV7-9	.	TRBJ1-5	CASSSPTGTGYNQPQHF	TGTGCCAGCAGCTCCCCCACCGGGACAGGCTACAATCAGCCCCAGCATTTT
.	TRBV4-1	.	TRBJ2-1	CASSQPGSGGNEQFF	TGCGCCAGCAGCCAACCGGGTTCTGGAGGGAATGAGCAGTTCTTC
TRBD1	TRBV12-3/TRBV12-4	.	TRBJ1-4	CASSKTGEKLFF	TGTGCCAGCAGCAAGACAGGGGAAAAACTGTTTTTT
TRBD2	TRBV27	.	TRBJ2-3	CASSHRGVTSIPGTDTQYF	TGTGCCAGCAGTCATCGAGGTGTGACTAGCATACCCGGCACAGATACGCAGTATTTT
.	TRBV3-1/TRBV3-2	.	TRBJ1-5	CASSQNREYQPQHF	TGTGCCAGCAGCCAAAACAGGGAGTATCAGCCCCAGCATTTT
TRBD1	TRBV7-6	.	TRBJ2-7	CASSLGFDRGYEQYF	TGTGCCAGCAGCTTAGGGTTTGACAGGGGCTACGAGCAGTACTTC
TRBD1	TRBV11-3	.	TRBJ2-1	CASSLRGQGAKSSYNEQFF	TGTGCCAGCAGCCTAAGGGGACAGGGGGCAAAAAGCTCCTACAATGAGCAGTTCTTC
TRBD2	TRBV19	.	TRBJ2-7	CASNSPGLAVLNF	TGTGCCAGTAACTCTCCGGGACTAGCGGTTTTGAACTTC
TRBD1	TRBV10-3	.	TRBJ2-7	CAISDGTGYYEQYF	TGTGCCATCAGTGATGGGACAGGGTACTACGAGCAGTACTTC
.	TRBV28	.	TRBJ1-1	CASSSSSEVQNTEAFF	TGTGCCAGCAGTTCCTCTTCGGAGGTCCAGAACACTGAAGCTTTCTTT
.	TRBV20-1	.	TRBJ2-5	CSASQGAEETQYF	TGCAGTGCTAGTCAAGGGGCAGAAGAGACCCAGTACTTC
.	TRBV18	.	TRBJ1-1	CASSPLDSLNTEAFF	TGTGCCAGCTCACCACTGGACAGTTTGAACACTGAAGCTTTCTTT
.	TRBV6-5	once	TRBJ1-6	CASRLPGRGTPLHF	TGTGCCAGCAGGCTCCCCGGGAGGGGAACACCCCTCCACTTT
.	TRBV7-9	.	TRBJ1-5	CASSLSASGQPQHF	TGTGCCAGCAGCTTATCAGCTTCGGGTCAGCCCCAGCATTTT
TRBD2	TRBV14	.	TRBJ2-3	CASSQDGLAGGTQYF	TGTGCCAGCAGCCAAGATGGACTAGCGGGGGGTACGCAGTATTTT
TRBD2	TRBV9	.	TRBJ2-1	CASSVESSGVGSYNEQFF	TGTGCCAGCAGCGTAGAGTCTAGCGGGGTGGGCTCCTACAATGAGCAGTTCTTC
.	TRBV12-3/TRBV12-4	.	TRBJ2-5	CASTLQVQETQYF	TGTGCCAGCACCTTACAGGTCCAAGAGACCCAGTACTTC
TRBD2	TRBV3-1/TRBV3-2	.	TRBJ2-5	CASSPSGRTQYF	TGTGCCAGCAGCCCGAGCGGGAGGACCCAGTACTTC
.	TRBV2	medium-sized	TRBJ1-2	CASRTEDYGYTF	TGTGCCAGCAGGACAGAGGACTATGGCTACACCTTC
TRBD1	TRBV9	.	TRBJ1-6	CASSVAADRGDSPLHF	TGTGCCAGCAGCGTAGCCGCCGACAGGGGCGATTCACCCCTCCACTTT
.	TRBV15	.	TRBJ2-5	CATSRDRLGGARETQYF	TGTGCCACCAGCAGGGACCGTCTTGGAGGGGCGAGGGAGACCCAGTACTTC
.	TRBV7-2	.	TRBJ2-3	CASSLARSTDTQYF	TGTGCCAGCAGCTTAGCGAGAAGCACAGATACGCAGTATTTT
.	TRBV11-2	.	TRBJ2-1	CASSQYRAGANEQFF	TGTGCCAGCAGCCAATATCGGGCGGGGGCAAATGAGCAGTTCTTC
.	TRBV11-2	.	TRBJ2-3	CASSLDSRFKERDTQYF	TGTGCCAGCAGCTTAGATAGCCGATTTAAAGAGCGAGATACGCAGTATTTT
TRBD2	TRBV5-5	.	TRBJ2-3	CASSQKLTSGSTDTQYF	TGTGCCAGCAGCCAGAAATTGACTAGCGGGTCCACAGATACGCAGTATTTT
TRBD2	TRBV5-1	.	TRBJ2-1	CASKSVSGGAHEQFF	TGCGCCAGCAAGTCTGTGAGCGGGGGGGCACATGAGCAGTTCTTC
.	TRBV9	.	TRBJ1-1	CASSVRSGPNTEAFF	TGTGCCAGCAGCGTTCGTTCTGGCCCCAACACTGAAGCTTTCTTT
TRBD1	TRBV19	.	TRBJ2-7	CASSMRPRTGAVMSSYEQYF	TGTGCCAGTAGTATGAGGCCCCGGACAGGGGCCGTTATGTCCTCCTACGAGCAGTACTTC
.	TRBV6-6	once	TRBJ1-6	CASTNSGGTYNSPLHF	TGTGCCAGCACTAACTCGGGCGGGACCTATAATTCACCCCTCCACTTT
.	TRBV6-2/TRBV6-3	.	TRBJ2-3	CASSYPTGTLRQDTQYF	TGTGCCAGCAGTTACCCCACCGGGACTCTTCGACAGGATACGCAGTATTTT
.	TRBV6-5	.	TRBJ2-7	CASSYTGLPYEQYF	TGTGCCAGCAGTTATACGGGACTCCCCTACGAGCAGTACTTC
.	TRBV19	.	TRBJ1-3	CASSVQGAGNTIYF	TGTGCCAGTAGTGTACAGGGCGCTGGAAACACCATATATTTT
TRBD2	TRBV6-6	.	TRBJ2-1	CASSYPLAGASNEQFF	TGTGCCAGCAGTTACCCCCTAGCGGGGGCCTCCAATGAGCAGTTCTTC
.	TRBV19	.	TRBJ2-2	CARPKEGIDTGELFF	TGTGCCCGCCCTAAGGAGGGGATCGACACCGGGGAGCTGTTTTTT
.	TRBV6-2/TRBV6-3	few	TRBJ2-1	CASSYSGGWNEQFF	TGTGCCAGCAGTTACTCGGGAGGCTGGAATGAGCAGTTCTTC
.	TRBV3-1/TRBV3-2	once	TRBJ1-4	CASSQLQGNEKLFF	TGTGCCAGCAGCCAATTGCAGGGTAATGAAAAACTGTTTTTT
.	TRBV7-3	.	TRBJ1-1	CASSLNPGVRKYTEAFF	TGTGCCAGCAGCTTAAATCCGGGGGTGAGGAAGTATACTGAAGCTTTCTTT
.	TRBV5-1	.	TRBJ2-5	CASFEGGRVAETQYF	TGCGCCAGCTTCGAGGGGGGGCGCGTGGCAGAGACCCAGTACTTC
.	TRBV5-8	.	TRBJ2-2	CASTPGNANTGELFF	TGTGCCAGCACCCCGGGAAACGCGAACACCGGGGAGCTGTTTTTT
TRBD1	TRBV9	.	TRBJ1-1	CASSVTTGEQNTEAFF	TGTGCCAGCAGCGTTACGACAGGGGAACAAAACACTGAAGCTTTCTTT
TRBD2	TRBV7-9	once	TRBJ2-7	CASSRWTSGRSSYEQYF	TGTGCCAGCAGCCGGTGGACTAGCGGAAGGAGCTCCTACGAGCAGTACTTC